A single sample is the source of the 25 T cell receptor beta chains below, sequenced in a study of shared clonotypes between healthy human individuals. The repertoire was sequenced with immunoSEQ multiplex PCR; TCRdb's copy has only in-frame clones and lacks some. The table lists about 1.5 million clones, approximately 96% of them singletons. The sequenced sample was naive CD4+ T cells sorted from blood. The sample's subset: CD45RA+ positively selected. The receptors derive from a man aged 25 to 45 in good health.

This chain uses TRBV7-2 with TRBJ2-2, with TRBD2 matching 7 bases. V lost 5 bases to trimming and J lost 7 bases; unmatched junction nucleotides: 19. CDR1 is SGHTA, CDR2 FQGNSA, per germline. This CDR3 is built from 18 residues. CDR3 sequence: CASSPHPRSGKGVGELFF. The DNA for the CDR3 is TGTGCCAGCAGCCCTCACCCCCGGAGCGGGAAAGGGGTCGGGGAGCTGTTTTTT.

The V and J genes are TRBV7-9 and TRBJ2-3, with D possibly TRBD2 on 5 matching bases. Germline CDR1 SEHNR, CDR2 FQNEAQ (reference sequence). CDR3 size: 13 residues. The germline V and J ends were trimmed by 5 bases and 4 bases, with 10 bases remaining between them. CDR3 amino acids: CASSPRVADTQYF. The DNA for the CDR3 is TGTGCCAGCAGCCCGCGGGTGGCAGATACGCAGTATTTT.

J is TRBJ2-1 and V is TRBV7-3; 10 bases line up with TRBD2. The ends lost 1 base at V and 7 bases at J; junction bases unmatched: 7. Germline V gene sequence: CDR1 SGHTA, CDR2 FQGTGA. The CDR3 contains 16 residues. The CDR3 DNA follows: TGTGCCAGCAGCTTAATAGTAGCGGGAGGAGGTAATGAGCAGTTCTTC. As protein: CASSLIVAGGGNEQFF.

The chain employs TRBV29-1 and TRBJ2-1; 8 bases align to TRBD2. CDR1 is SQVTM and CDR2 is ANQGSEA in the germline V gene. The CDR3 runs 14 residues. V dropped 4 bases and J dropped 8; count of bases not matched to a gene: 10. CDR3 protein: CSVGSGGYGDEQFF. In nucleotides, the CDR3 is TGCAGCGTTGGGAGCGGGGGCTACGGCGATGAGCAGTTCTTC.

CDR3 residues: CASSSRPGLFYGYTF. The DNA for the CDR3 is TGTGCCAGTAGTTCCCGGCCGGGGCTTTTCTATGGCTACACCTTC. The J gene is TRBJ1-2, the V gene TRBV19; possibly TRBD1 for D (5 bases). V lost 5 bases and J 4 bases, leaving 17 bases between the germline ends. The CDR3 has 15 amino acids. Germline assignment: CDR1 LNHDA and CDR2 SQIVND (reference sequence). The variable domain in full, completed from reference TRBV19 and TRBJ1-2, reads DGGITQSPKYLFRKEGQNVTLSCEQNLNHDAMYWYRQDPGQGLRLIYYSQIVNDFQKGDIAEGYSVSREKKESFPLTVTSAQKNPTAFYLCASSSRPGLFYGYTFGSGTRLTVV.

The chain recombines TRBV27 with TRBJ2-7; D call uncertain. Germline V gives CDR1 MNHEY, CDR2 SMNVEV (reference sequence). Trimming took 7 bases from V and 3 from J, leaving 19 bases between them. CDR3 length: 15 amino acids. The CDR3 DNA reads TGTGCCAGCAATCCAAGGCGGAATGGTCGCTACGAGCAGTACTTC. Translated, it gives CASNPRRNGRYEQYF.

This clone was found once. This sequence joins TRBV7-9 and TRBJ1-1; D not resolved. Trimming removed 0 bases at V and 11 bases at J, with 16 bases between. The CDR3 sequence is 14 residues long. CDR1 SEHNR and CDR2 FQNEAQ come from the germline V gene (reference sequence). The DNA for the CDR3 is TGTGCCAGCAGCTTAGCAGTCAGGATTTCGGAGGCTTTCTTT. Translation gives CASSLAVRISEAFF.

This clone was found once. The chain is built from TRBV7-6 and TRBJ2-2, with 12 positions matching TRBD2. CDR1 SGHVS and CDR2 FNYEAQ come from the germline V gene. The trim removed 5 bases at V and 8 bases at J, leaving 9 bases unmatched. The CDR3 sequence is 16 residues long. The CDR3 DNA reads TGTGCCAGCAGCACTAGACTAGCGGGAGTGTCGGGGGAGCTGTTTTTT. As protein: CASSTRLAGVSGELFF.

The chain is built from TRBV29-1 and TRBJ2-3; 9 bases line up with TRBD2. V lost 5 bases, J lost 4 bases, and 10 bases stayed unmatched. The CDR3 is made up of 15 amino acids. Germline V CDR1 and CDR2: SQVTM, ANQGSEA. This chain's CDR3 is CSVIPGLADADTQYF. In nucleotides, the CDR3 is TGCAGCGTTATACCGGGACTAGCAGACGCAGATACGCAGTATTTT.

The chain carries TRBV7-6 and TRBJ2-1, with 8 bases fitting TRBD2. J gave up 1 base and V 5 bases, and 7 bases lay outside the gene matches. This CDR3 region has 16 residues. Germline values: CDR1 SGHVS, CDR2 FNYEAQ. In nucleotides, the CDR3 is TGTGCCAGCAGCGGACCGGGACTAGATTCCTACAATGAGCAGTTCTTC. This translates into CASSGPGLDSYNEQFF. Full variable domain (rest looked up from reference TRBV7-6 and TRBJ2-1): GAGVSQSPRYKVTKRGQDVALRCDPISGHVSLYWYRQALGQGPEFLTYFNYEAQQDKSGLPNDRFSAERPEGSISTLTIQRTEQRDSAMYRCASSGPGLDSYNEQFFGPGTRLTVL.

The rearrangement links TRBV7-9 to TRBJ2-5; TRBD2 might be the D (6 bases). TRBJ2-7 explains the end of the DNA better; the J call may be wrong. The germline gives CDR1 SEHNR, CDR2 FQNEAQ (reference sequence). The CDR3 consists of 12 residues. This CDR3 reads CASGGSGLEQYF. Written as DNA, the CDR3 is TGTGCCAGCGGGGGGAGTGGGCTCGAGCAGTACTTC.

The chain employs TRBV4-3 and TRBJ1-2; D remains unclear. Germline CDR1 is LGHNA and CDR2 is YSLEER. V was pared by 1 base and J by 7 bases, with 13 bases between. The CDR3 contains 14 residues. The CDR3 DNA is TGCGCCAGCAGCCAAGTTGGGCTGACGGTTGGCTACACCTTC. This sequence encodes CASSQVGLTVGYTF.

Notes on this clone: This CDR3 is also generated by other DNA sequences in the sample. The chain carries TRBV10-1 and TRBJ2-7, with 9 bases lining up with TRBD1. The CDR3 contains 14 residues. Germline trimming cut 0 bases from V and 3 bases from J; bases unmatched to any gene: 0. Germline assignment: CDR1 WNHNN and CDR2 SYGVQD (reference sequence). The CDR3 region has the DNA TGCGCCAGCAGTGAGTCGGGACAGGGCTACGAGCAGTACTTC. Its protein product is CASSESGQGYEQYF.

This chain links TRBV27 with TRBJ2-6; D is perhaps TRBD1 or TRBD2 (5 bases each). V was pared by 6 bases and J by 3 bases, with 12 bases between. Germline values: CDR1 MNHEY, CDR2 SMNVEV (reference sequence). This CDR3 comprises 15 residues. CDR3 amino acids: CASSSRGDGANVLTF. CDR3 DNA sequence: TGTGCCAGCAGCTCTAGAGGGGATGGGGCCAACGTCCTGACTTTC.

The chain recombines TRBV5-1 with TRBJ1-2; D remains unclear. CDR1 and CDR2 (germline): SGHRS, YFSETQ. V lost 0 bases, J lost 6 bases, and 15 bases lay in between. This CDR3 spans 15 amino acids. The CDR3 loop is CASSLVPGAKDGYTF. The CDR3 DNA sequence: TGCGCCAGCAGCTTGGTTCCGGGAGCGAAGGATGGCTACACCTTC.

The chain is built from TRBV9 and TRBJ2-5, with a possible D match to TRBD2 (7 bases). Germline V lookup: CDR1 SGDLS, CDR2 YYNGEE. The V end was cut by 4 bases, the J end by 4 bases, with 14 bases between. This CDR3 has 14 residues. The CDR3 sequence is CASSITGRVETQYF. CDR3 nucleotide sequence: TGTGCCAGCAGCATAACAGGGAGGGTAGAGACCCAGTACTTC.

V gene TRBV28 combines with J gene TRBJ2-3; no firm D call. V lost 3 bases and J lost 7, with 11 bases in between. The CDR3 runs to 13 residues. The germline gives CDR1 MDHEN, CDR2 SYDVKM. The CDR3 sequence: CASSFSVQNTQYF. CDR3 coding DNA: TGTGCCAGCAGTTTCAGTGTGCAGAATACGCAGTATTTT.

The chain employs TRBV6-1 and TRBJ2-1; 10 bases map to TRBD2. The ends lost 3 bases at V and 4 bases at J; junction bases unmatched: 6. From germline, CDR1 is MNHNS and CDR2 SASEGT. The CDR3 spans 16 residues. CDR3 region: CASSDLGLAEYNEQFF. CDR3 coding DNA: TGTGCCAGCAGTGATCTCGGACTAGCGGAGTACAATGAGCAGTTCTTC.

The V and J genes are TRBV5-1 and TRBJ1-1; D is unclear. The CDR3 contains 18 residues. Per germline, CDR1 SGHRS and CDR2 YFSETQ. Trimming took 2 bases from V and 0 from J, leaving 20 bases between them. The CDR3 DNA reads as TGCGCCAGCAGCTTTTTGGCTGGCGGGCCTACGCTGAACACTGAAGCTTTCTTT. It yields the protein CASSFLAGGPTLNTEAFF.

Points on this clone: In the same sample, other DNA sequences code for this CDR3. The gene calls are TRBV4-3 and TRBJ2-1; 13 nucleotides line up with TRBD2. CDR1 and CDR2 (germline): LGHNA, YSLEER. The CDR3 loop spans 16 amino acids. Trimming removed 1 base from V and 5 bases from J; junction bases left unmatched: 2. The CDR3 region is CASSQGGLAGNNEQFF. CDR3 nucleotides: TGCGCCAGCAGCCAAGGGGGACTAGCGGGGAACAATGAGCAGTTCTTC.

The J gene is TRBJ1-5, the V gene TRBV14; TRBD1 might be the D (6 bases). Germline assignment: CDR1 SGHDN and CDR2 FVKESK. Trimming removed 3 bases from V and 9 bases from J, with 15 bases in between. The CDR3 spans 14 residues. The CDR3 DNA sequence: TGTGCCAGCAGCCAGACGGGACACCTAGGGCCCCAGCATTTT. The encoded protein is CASSQTGHLGPQHF.

The chain uses TRBV30 and TRBJ2-1, with a weak D call TRBD1 (5 bases). The CDR3 has 15 amino acids. CDR1 and CDR2 from the germline V gene are GTSNPN and SVGIG (reference sequence). Here the CDR3 DNA reads TGTGGGCTTCAAACAGGCACAAGCTCCTACAATGAGCAGTTCTTC. Translation: CGLQTGTSSYNEQFF.

The chain uses TRBV27 and TRBJ1-2; maybe TRBD1 (5 bases). With 0 bases removed from V and 8 bases from J, the gap between germline ends came to 13 bases. This CDR3 is built from 14 residues. CDR1 MNHEY and CDR2 SMNVEV come from the germline V gene (reference sequence). Here the CDR3 reads CASSLSGGERGYTF. The CDR3 region has the DNA TGTGCCAGCAGTTTATCGGGGGGTGAGAGGGGCTACACCTTC.

With regard to this clone: This sample includes further DNA sequences coding for the same CDR3. The chain couples TRBV30 to TRBJ2-7; the D gene is possibly TRBD1 (5 bases). This CDR3 has 12 residues. V was trimmed by 1 base and J by 3 bases, leaving 7 bases between them. Per germline, CDR1 GTSNPN and CDR2 SVGIG (reference sequence). This CDR3 is CAWSARVYEQYF. CDR3 DNA: TGTGCCTGGAGTGCCAGGGTCTACGAGCAGTACTTC.

Note on this clone: At the DNA level, this CDR3 is encoded by other sequences in the same sample as well. The gene calls are TRBV20-1 and TRBJ2-1; a possible D gene is TRBD2 (5 bases). CDR1 DFQATT and CDR2 SNEGSKA come from the germline V gene (reference sequence). The CDR3 extends over 11 amino acids. Trimming cost V 1 base and J 7 bases, with 5 bases left between them. CDR3 sequence reads: CSARAGNEQFF. In DNA, the CDR3 is TGCAGTGCTAGAGCGGGGAATGAGCAGTTCTTC.